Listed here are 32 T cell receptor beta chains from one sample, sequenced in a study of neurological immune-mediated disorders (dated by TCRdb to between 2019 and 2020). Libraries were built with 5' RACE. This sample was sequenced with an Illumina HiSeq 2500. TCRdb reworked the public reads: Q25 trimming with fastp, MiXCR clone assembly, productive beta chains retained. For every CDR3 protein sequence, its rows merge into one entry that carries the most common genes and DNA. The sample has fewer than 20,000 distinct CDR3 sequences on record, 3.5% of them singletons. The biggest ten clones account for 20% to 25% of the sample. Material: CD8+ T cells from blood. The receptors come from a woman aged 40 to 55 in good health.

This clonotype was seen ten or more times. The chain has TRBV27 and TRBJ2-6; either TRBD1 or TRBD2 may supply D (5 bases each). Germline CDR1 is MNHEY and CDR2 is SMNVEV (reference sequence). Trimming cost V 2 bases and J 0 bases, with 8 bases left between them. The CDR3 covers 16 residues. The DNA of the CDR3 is TGTGCCAGCAGTTTAGGGACGGGCTCTGGGGCCAACGTCCTGACTTTC. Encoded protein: CASSLGTGSGANVLTF.

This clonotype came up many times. The CDR3 is CASSLMSAPSGETQYF. CDR3 sequence (DNA): TGCGCCAGCAGCTTGATGAGCGCACCTTCGGGGGAGACCCAGTACTTC. This sequence joins TRBV5-1 and TRBJ2-5, with D possibly being TRBD2 (5 bases). V was cut by 1 base and J by 5 bases, with 18 bases left in between. CDR3 length equals 16 residues. Germline V gives CDR1 SGHRS, CDR2 YFSETQ.

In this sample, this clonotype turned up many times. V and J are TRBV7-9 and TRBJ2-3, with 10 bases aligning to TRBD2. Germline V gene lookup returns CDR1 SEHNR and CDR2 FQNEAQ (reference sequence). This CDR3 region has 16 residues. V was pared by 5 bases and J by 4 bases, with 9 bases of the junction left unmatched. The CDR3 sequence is CASSRIAGGMPDTQYF. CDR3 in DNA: TGTGCCAGCAGCCGTATAGCGGGAGGAATGCCAGATACGCAGTATTTT.

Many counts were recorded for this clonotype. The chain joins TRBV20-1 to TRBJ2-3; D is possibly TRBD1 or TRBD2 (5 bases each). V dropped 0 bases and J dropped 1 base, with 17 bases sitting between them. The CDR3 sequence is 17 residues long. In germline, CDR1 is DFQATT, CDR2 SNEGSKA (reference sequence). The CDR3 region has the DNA TGCAGTGCTAGAGATCTTGGAGCACAGGAGGGCACAGATACGCAGTATTTT. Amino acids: CSARDLGAQEGTDTQYF.

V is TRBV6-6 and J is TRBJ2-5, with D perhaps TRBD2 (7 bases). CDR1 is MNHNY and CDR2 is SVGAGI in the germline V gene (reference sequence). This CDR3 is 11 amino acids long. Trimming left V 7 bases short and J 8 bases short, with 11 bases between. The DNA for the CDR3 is TGTGCCAGCACCTGGGGGGGCACCCAGTACTTC. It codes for CASTWGGTQYF.

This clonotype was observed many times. The CDR3 nucleotides are TGTGCCAGCAGCTTGGGGCCGCAAAGCACAGATACGCAGTATTTT. It encodes CASSLGPQSTDTQYF. The rearrangement links TRBV5-5 to TRBJ2-3; D uncertain. V lost 0 bases, J lost 0 bases, and 8 bases lay in between. Germline-derived CDR1 and CDR2 are SGHKS and YYEKEE (reference sequence). The CDR3 spans 15 residues. The full variable domain, completed using reference TRBV5-5 and TRBJ2-3, is DAGVTQSPTHLIKTRGQQVTLRCSPISGHKSVSWYQQVLGQGPQFIFQYYEKEERGRGNFPDRFSARQFPNYSSELNVNALLLGDSALYLCASSLGPQSTDTQYFGPGTRLTVL.

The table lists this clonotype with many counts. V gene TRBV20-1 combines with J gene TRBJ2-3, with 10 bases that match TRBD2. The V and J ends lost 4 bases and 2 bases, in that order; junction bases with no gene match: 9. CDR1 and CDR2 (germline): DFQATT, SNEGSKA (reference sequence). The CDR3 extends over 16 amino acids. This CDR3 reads CSATTWTSGTTDTQYF. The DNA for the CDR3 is TGCAGTGCTACCACTTGGACTAGCGGAACCACAGATACGCAGTATTTT.

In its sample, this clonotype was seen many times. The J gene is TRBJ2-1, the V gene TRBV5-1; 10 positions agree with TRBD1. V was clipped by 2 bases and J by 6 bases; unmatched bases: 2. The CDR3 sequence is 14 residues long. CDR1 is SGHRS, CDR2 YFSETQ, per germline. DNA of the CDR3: TGCGCCAGCAGCTTACGGGACAGGGGCAATGAGCAGTTCTTC. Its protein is CASSLRDRGNEQFF.

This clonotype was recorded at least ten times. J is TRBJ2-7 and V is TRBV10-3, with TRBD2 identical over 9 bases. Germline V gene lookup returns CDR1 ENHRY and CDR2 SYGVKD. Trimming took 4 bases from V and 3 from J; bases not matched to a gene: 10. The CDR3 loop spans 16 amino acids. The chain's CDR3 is CAISVKLAGVGYEQYF. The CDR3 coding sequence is TGTGCCATCAGTGTAAAGTTAGCGGGAGTCGGCTACGAGCAGTACTTC.

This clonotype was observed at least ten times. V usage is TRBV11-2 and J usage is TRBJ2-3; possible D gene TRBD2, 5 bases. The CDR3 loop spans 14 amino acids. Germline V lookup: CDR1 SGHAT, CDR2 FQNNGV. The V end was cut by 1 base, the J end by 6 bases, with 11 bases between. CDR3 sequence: CASSLVGRVDTQYF. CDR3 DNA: TGTGCCAGCAGCTTAGTTGGGCGGGTCGATACGCAGTATTTT.

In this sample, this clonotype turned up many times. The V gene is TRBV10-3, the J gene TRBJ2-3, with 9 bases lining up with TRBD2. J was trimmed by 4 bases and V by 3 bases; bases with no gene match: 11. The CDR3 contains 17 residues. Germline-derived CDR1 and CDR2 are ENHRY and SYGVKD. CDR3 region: CAISEFLASGDPDTQYF. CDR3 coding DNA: TGTGCCATCAGTGAATTTTTGGCTAGCGGGGACCCAGATACGCAGTATTTT.

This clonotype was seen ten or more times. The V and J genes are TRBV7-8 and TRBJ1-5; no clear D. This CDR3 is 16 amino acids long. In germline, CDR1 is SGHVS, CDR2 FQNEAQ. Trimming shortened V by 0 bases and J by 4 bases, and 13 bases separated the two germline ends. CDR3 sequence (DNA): TGTGCCAGCAGCTTAGCTTCGACACCTCAAAATCAGCCCCAGCATTTT. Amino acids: CASSLASTPQNQPQHF. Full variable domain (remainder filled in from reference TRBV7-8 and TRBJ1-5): GAGVSQSPRYKVAKRGQDVALRCDPISGHVSLFWYQQALGQGPEFLTYFQNEAQLDKSGLPSDRFFAERPEGSVSTLKIQRTQQEDSAVYLCASSLASTPQNQPQHFGDGTRLSIL.

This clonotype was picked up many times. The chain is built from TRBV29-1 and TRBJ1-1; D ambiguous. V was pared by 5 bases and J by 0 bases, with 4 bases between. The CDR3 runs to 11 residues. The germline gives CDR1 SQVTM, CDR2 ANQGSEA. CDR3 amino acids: CSVFLNTEAFF. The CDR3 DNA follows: TGCAGCGTTTTTCTGAACACTGAAGCTTTCTTT.

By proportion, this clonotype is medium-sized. The CDR3 DNA follows: TGTGCCAGCAGCTTAGCGACAGCCGTACGCGGCTACACCTTC. Its protein is CASSLATAVRGYTF. The rearrangement links TRBV7-2 to TRBJ1-2; maybe TRBD1 (5 bases). This CDR3 region has 14 residues. CDR1 is SGHTA and CDR2 is FQGNSA in the germline V gene. V lost 0 bases and J 8 bases, leaving 13 bases between the germline ends.

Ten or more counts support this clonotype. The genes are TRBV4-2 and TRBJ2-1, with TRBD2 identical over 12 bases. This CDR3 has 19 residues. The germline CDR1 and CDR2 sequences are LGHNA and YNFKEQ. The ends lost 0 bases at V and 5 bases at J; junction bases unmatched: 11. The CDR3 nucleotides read TGTGCCAGCAGCCAAGATCCCCCCACTAGCGGGAGGTCCGACAATGAGCAGTTCTTC. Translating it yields CASSQDPPTSGRSDNEQFF.

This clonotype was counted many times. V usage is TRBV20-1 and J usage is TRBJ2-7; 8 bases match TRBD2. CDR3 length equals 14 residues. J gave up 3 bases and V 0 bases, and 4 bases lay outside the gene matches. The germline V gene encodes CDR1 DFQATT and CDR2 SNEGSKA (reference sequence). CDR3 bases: TGCAGTGCTAGAGAAGCGGGAGATTTCTACGAGCAGTACTTC. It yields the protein CSAREAGDFYEQYF.

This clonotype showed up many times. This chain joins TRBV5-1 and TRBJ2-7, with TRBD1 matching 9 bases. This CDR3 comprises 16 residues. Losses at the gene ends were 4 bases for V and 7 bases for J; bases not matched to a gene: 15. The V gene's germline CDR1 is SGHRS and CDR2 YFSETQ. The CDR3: CASSRSPGQGNIEQYF. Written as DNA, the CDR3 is TGCGCCAGCAGCCGCTCCCCGGGACAGGGAAATATAGAGCAGTACTTC.

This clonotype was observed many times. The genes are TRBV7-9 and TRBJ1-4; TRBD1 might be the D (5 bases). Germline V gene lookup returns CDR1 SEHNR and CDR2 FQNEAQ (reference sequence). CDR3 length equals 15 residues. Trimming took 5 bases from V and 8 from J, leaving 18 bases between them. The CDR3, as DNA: TGTGCCAGCAGCGTCGGTGACGGGGGACCGGAAAAACTGTTTTTT. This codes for CASSVGDGGPEKLFF. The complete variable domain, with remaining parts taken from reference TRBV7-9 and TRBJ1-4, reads DTGVSQNPRHKITKRGQNVTFRCDPISEHNRLYWYRQTLGQGPEFLTYFQNEAQLEKSRLLSDRFSAERPKGSFSTLEIQRTEQGDSAMYLCASSVGDGGPEKLFFGSGTQLSVL.

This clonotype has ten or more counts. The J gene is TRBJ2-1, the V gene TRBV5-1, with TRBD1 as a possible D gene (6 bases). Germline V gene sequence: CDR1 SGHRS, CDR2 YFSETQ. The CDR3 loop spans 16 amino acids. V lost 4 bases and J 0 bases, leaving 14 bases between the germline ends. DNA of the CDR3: TGCGCCAGCAGCGCGTGGGGGCTAGACTCCTACAATGAGCAGTTCTTC. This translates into CASSAWGLDSYNEQFF. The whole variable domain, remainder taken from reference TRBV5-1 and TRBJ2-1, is KAGVTQTPRYLIKTRGQQVTLSCSPISGHRSVSWYQQTPGQGLQFLFEYFSETQRNKGNFPGRFSGRQFSNSRSEMNVSTLELGDSALYLCASSAWGLDSYNEQFFGPGTRLTVL.

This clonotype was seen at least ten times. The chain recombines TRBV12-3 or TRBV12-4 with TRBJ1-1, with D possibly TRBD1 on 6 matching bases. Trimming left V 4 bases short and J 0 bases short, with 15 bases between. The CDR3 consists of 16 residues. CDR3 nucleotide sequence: TGTGCCAGCAGTTCGCCACAGGGTCAGATGAACACTGAAGCTTTCTTT. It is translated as CASSSPQGQMNTEAFF.

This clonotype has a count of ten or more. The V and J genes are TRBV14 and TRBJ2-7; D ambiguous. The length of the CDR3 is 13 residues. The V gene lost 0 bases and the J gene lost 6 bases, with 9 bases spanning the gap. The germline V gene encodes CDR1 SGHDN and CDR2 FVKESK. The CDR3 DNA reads TGTGCCAGCAGCCAAGAACTCCTAAGCGAGCAGTACTTC. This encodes CASSQELLSEQYF. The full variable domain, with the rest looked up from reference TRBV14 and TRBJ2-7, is EAGVTQFPSHSVIEKGQTVTLRCDPISGHDNLYWYRRVMGKEIKFLLHFVKESKQDESGMPNNRFLAERTGGTYSTLKVQPAELEDSGVYFCASSQELLSEQYFGPGTRLTVT.

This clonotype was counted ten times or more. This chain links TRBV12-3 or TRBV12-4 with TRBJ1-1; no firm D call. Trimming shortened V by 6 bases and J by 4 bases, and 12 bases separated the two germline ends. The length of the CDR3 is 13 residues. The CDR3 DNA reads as TGTGCCAGCAGCTGGGATGATGGCACTGAAGCTTTCTTT. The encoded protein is CASSWDDGTEAFF.

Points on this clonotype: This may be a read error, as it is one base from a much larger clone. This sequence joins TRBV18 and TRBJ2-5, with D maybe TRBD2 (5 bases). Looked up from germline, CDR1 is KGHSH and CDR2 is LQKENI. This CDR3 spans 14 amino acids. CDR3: CANSPLSGGETQYF. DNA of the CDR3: TGTGCCAACTCACCACTATCTGGAGGAGAGACCCAGTACTTC.

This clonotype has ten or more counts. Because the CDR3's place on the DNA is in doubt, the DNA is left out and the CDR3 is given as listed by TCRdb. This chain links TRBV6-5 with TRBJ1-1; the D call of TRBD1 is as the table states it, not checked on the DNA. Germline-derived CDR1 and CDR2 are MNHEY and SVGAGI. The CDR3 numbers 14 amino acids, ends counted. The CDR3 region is CASSSSTGEVEAFF.

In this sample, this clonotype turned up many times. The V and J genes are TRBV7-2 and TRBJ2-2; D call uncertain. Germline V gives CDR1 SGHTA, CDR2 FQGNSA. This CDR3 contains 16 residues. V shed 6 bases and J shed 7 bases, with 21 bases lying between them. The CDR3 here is CASRLGPSPLSGELFF. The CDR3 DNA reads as TGTGCCAGCAGACTCGGACCTTCCCCCTTAAGCGGGGAGCTGTTTTTT.

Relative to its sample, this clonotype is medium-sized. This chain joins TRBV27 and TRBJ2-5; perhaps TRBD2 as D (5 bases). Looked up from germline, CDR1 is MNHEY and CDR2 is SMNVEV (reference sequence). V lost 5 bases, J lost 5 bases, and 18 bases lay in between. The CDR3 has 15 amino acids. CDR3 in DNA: TGTGCCAGCAGTAAAGAGGGAAATACGAGGGAGACCCAGTACTTC. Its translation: CASSKEGNTRETQYF.

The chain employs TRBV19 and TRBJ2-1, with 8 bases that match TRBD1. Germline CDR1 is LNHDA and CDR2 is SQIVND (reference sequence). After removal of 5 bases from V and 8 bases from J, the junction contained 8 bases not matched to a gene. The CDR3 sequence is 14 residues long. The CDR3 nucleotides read TGTGCCAGTAGTGAACGGACAGGGTTGGATGAGCAGTTCTTC. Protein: CASSERTGLDEQFF.

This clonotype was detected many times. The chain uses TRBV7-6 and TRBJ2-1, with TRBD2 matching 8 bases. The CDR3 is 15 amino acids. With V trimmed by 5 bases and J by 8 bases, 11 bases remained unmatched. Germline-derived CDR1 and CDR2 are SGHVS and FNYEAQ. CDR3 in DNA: TGTGCCAGCAGCCAAGAGACTAGCGACATGGATGAGCAGTTCTTC. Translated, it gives CASSQETSDMDEQFF.

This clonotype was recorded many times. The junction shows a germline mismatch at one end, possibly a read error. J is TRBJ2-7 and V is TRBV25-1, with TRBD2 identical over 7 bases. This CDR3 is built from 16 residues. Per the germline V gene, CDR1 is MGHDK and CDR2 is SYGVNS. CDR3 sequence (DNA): TGTGCCAGCAGTGAATTGTTGGGGGAGGGCTCCCACGAGCAGTACTTC. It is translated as CASSELLGEGSHEQYF.

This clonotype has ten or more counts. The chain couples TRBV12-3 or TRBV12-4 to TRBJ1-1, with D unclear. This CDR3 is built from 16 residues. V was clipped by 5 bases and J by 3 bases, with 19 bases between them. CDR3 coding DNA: TGTGCCAGCAGTCCCTTTACCACTTGGATGGACACTGAAGCTTTCTTT. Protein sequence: CASSPFTTWMDTEAFF.

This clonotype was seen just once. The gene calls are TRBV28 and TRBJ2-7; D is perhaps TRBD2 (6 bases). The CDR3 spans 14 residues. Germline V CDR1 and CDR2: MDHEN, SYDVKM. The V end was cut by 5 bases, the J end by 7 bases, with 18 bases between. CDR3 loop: CASSGVGTPREQYF. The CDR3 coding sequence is TGTGCCAGCAGTGGGGTGGGGACTCCGAGGGAGCAGTACTTC. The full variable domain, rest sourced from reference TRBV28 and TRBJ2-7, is DVKVTQSSRYLVKRTGEKVFLECVQDMDHENMFWYRQDPGLGLRLIYFSYDVKMKEKGDIPEGYSVSREKKERFSLILESASTNQTSMYLCASSGVGTPREQYFGPGTRLTVT.

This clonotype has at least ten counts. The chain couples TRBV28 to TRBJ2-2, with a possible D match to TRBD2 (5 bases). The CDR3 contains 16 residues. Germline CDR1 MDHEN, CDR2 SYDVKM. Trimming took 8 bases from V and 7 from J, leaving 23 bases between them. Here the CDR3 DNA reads TGTGCCAGCTCCCGTCAGAGCGGACCTCTTGGCGGGGAGCTGTTTTTT. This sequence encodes CASSRQSGPLGGELFF.